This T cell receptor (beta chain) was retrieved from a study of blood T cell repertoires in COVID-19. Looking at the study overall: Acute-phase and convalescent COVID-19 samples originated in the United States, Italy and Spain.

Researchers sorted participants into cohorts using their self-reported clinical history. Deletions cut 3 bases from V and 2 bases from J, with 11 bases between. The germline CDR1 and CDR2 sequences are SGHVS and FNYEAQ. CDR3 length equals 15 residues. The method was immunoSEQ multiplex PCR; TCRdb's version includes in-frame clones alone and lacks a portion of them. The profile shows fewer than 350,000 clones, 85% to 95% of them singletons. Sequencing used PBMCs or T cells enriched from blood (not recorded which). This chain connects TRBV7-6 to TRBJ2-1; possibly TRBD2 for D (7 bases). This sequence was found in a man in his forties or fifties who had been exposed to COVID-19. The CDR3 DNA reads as TGTGCCAGCAGCTTTGACGGGGGGCCCTACAATGAGCAGTTCTTC. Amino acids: CASSFDGGPYNEQFF.